This TCR beta chain was recorded in a study of memory CD4+ T cells and cytomegalovirus serostatus. Background on the study: Of the healthy Belgian adults, 8 to 10 were CMV seropositive and more than 20 seronegative.

The sort gate was single viable CD3+CD4+CD8-CD45RO+ cells for memory CD4+ T cells. CDR1 and CDR2 from the germline V gene are SGHKS and YYEKEE (reference sequence). The V gene lost 4 bases and the J gene lost 4 bases, with 17 bases spanning the gap. The length of the CDR3 is 16 residues. The assay was immunoSEQ multiplex PCR, and TCRdb's table has in-frame clones only and misses some. The sample includes tens of thousands of clones, approximately 78% of them seen just once. The rearrangement joins TRBV5-5 to TRBJ2-2; D remains unclear. The sequence was collected from an adult in good health and CMV-seronegative. The sequenced material came from memory CD4+ T cells from blood. The CDR3 loop is CASSPGPTSGTGELFF. The CDR3 DNA reads TGTGCCAGCAGCCCCGGGCCGACCAGTGGCACCGGGGAGCTGTTTTTT.